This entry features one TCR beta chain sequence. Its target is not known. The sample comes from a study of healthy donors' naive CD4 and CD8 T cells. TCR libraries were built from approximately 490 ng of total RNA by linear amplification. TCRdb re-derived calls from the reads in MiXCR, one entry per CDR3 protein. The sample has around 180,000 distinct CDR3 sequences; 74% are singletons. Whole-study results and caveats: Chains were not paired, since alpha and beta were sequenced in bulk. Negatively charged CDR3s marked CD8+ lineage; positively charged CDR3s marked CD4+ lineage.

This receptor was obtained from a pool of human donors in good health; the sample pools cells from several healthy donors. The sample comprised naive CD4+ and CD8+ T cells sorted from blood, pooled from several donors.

The CDR3 bases are TGCAGCGGCGTGTCTAGCGGAGCTCAGTACTTC. This translates into CSGVSSGAQYF. The chain employs TRBV29-1 and TRBJ2-7, with 7 bases aligning to TRBD2. This CDR3 has 11 amino acids. The germline gives CDR1 SQVTM, CDR2 ANQGSEA. V lost 7 bases and J lost 10; bases outside the gene matches: 10.